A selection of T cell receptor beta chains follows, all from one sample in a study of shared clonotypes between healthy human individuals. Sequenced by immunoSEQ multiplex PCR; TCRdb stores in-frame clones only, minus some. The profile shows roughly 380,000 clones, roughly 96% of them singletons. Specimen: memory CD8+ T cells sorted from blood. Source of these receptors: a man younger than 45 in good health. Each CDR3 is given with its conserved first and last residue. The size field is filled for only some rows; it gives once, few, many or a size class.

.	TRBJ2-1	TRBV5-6	CASSSGTSGNNEQFF
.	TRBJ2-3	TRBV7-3	CASSLKGGTDTQYF
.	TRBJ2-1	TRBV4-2	CASSQEGRGAYNEQFF
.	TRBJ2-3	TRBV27	CASSPFTTSRSTDTQYF
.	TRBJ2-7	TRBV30	CAWSTGSYEQYF
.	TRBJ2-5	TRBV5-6	CASSLGREKTQYF
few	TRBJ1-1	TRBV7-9	CASSLDMNTEAFF
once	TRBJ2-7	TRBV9	CASSALTEIHEQYF
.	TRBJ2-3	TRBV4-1	CASSQDPRGGADTQYF
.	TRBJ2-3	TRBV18	CASSLGRSTDTQYF
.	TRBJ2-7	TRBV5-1	CASSLQGAYEQYF
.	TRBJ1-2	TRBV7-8	CASSSTWYGYTF
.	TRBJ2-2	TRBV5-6	CASSLYGGELFF
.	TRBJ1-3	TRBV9	CASSTGGTAGNTIYF
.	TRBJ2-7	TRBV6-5	CASSLQGGGYEQYF
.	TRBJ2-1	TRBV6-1	CASSEAGQGKVGQFF
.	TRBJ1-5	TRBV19	CASTPGEGSNQPQHF
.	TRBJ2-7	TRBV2	CASRPTGQSYEQYF
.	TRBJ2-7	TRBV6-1	CASQLYEQYF
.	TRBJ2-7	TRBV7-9	CASSFGQGADEQYF
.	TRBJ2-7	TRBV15	CATSRATGYEQYF
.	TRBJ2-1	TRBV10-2	CASKGQAYNEQFF
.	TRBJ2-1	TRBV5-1	CASSLTPSNEQFF
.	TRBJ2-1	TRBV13	CASSFAYWNSYNEQFF
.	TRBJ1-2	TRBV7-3	CASSLNGGSNYGYTF
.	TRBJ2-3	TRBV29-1	CSVSGTITDTQYF
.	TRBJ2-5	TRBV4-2	CASSPSGTRGETQYF
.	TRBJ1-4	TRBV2	CASSEDPSGSTNEKLFF
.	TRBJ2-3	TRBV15	CATSRDSAGADTQYF
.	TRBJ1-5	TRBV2	CASSEWADQPQHF
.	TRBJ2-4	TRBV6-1	CASSEPQGPGLNIQYF
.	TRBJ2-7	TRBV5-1	CASSLSGTVYEQYF
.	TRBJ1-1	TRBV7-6	CASSAGQALNHKAFF
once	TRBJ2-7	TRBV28	CASSLLPVAGPGSYEQYF
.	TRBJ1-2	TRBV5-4	CASSLGLQGPHGYTF
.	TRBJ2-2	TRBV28	CASGLVGGGGELFF
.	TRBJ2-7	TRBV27	CASSWRDRGGYEQYF
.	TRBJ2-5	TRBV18	CASSPVGETQYF
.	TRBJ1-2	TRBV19	CASRSIGGHYGYTF
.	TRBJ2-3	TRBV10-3	CAVGRQGAFGDTQYF
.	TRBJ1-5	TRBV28	CASVFIPGNQPQHF
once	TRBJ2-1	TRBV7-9	CANSPNNEQFF
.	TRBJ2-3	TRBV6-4	CASRASGTSGTDTQYF
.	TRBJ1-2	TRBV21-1	CASSIGTGSYGYTF